The rows below give T cell receptor beta chains drawn from one sample of a study of T-cell reconstitution after alpha-beta-depleted transplantation in children. TCRdb independently ran MiXCR on the PCR reads; one entry per CDR3 protein. Of some 200,000 distinct CDR3 sequences in the sample, 6.6% were seen once. The source material was PBMCs, sampled before TCRalphabeta/CD19-depleted stem cell transplant. These receptors all come from a boy between 2 and 10 years old with acute lymphoblastic leukemia, due to receive a stem cell transplant. Both conserved end residues are part of each CDR3. The order of the fields is J gene, V gene, clone size, D gene, CDR3 DNA, CDR3 protein. D genes are given only for firm matches. Not every row has a clone size; where given, it reads once, few, many or a size class.

j_call: TRBJ1-2; v_call: TRBV6-6; clone_size: NA; d_call: NA; cdr3_nt: TGTGCCAGCACAGGGGACGTGTATGGCTACACCTTC; cdr3_aa: CASTGDVYGYTF
j_call: TRBJ2-6; v_call: TRBV28; clone_size: many; d_call: NA; cdr3_nt: TGTGCCAGCAGAACCTTAGGCTCTGGGGCCAACGTCCTGACTTTC; cdr3_aa: CASRTLGSGANVLTF
j_call: TRBJ1-5; v_call: TRBV9; clone_size: few; d_call: NA; cdr3_nt: TGTGCCAGCAGCCCCCATCAAGGAAAACAGCCCCAGCATTTT; cdr3_aa: CASSPHQGKQPQHF
j_call: TRBJ2-1; v_call: TRBV12-5; clone_size: NA; d_call: NA; cdr3_nt: TGTGCTAGTGGTTTTTCCACTGACAATGAGCAGTTCTTC; cdr3_aa: CASGFSTDNEQFF
j_call: TRBJ1-5; v_call: TRBV15; clone_size: many; d_call: TRBD1; cdr3_nt: TGTGCCACCAGCAGACGGGACAGGGTTGATCAGCCCCAGCATTTT; cdr3_aa: CATSRRDRVDQPQHF
j_call: TRBJ2-5; v_call: TRBV9; clone_size: NA; d_call: TRBD2; cdr3_nt: TGTGCCAGCAGCAGCGGGGGGTCGCAAGAGACCCAGTACTTC; cdr3_aa: CASSSGGSQETQYF
j_call: TRBJ2-7; v_call: TRBV20-1; clone_size: NA; d_call: NA; cdr3_nt: TGCAGTGCCCCCGACTATTTTATCGAAGGACGTGACGAGCAGTACTTC; cdr3_aa: CSAPDYFIEGRDEQYF
j_call: TRBJ2-7; v_call: TRBV28; clone_size: NA; d_call: NA; cdr3_nt: TGTGCCACAGACGCCGCAGGGAAGTACTTC; cdr3_aa: CATDAAGKYF
j_call: TRBJ1-5; v_call: TRBV7-2; clone_size: few; d_call: NA; cdr3_nt: TGTGCCAGCAGCCGCCGGGTGGGGGGCCTCAATCAGCCCCAGCATTTT; cdr3_aa: CASSRRVGGLNQPQHF
j_call: TRBJ1-5; v_call: TRBV7-2; clone_size: many; d_call: NA; cdr3_nt: TGTGCCAGCAGCGCCGGGGATCAGCCCCAGCATTTT; cdr3_aa: CASSAGDQPQHF
j_call: TRBJ1-1; v_call: TRBV5-1; clone_size: many; d_call: TRBD1; cdr3_nt: TGCGCCAGCAGCCCCCACAGGGGAATGAACACTGAAGCTTTCTTT; cdr3_aa: CASSPHRGMNTEAFF
j_call: TRBJ2-5; v_call: TRBV24-1; clone_size: many; d_call: TRBD1; cdr3_nt: TGTGCCACCAGTGAAGGGGGCAGGAAAGAGACCCAGTACTTC; cdr3_aa: CATSEGGRKETQYF
j_call: TRBJ2-7; v_call: TRBV12-3/TRBV12-4; clone_size: many; d_call: NA; cdr3_nt: TGTGCCAGCAGTTTGGCAGGGGCGTGGGCGTACGAGCAGTACTTC; cdr3_aa: CASSLAGAWAYEQYF
j_call: TRBJ2-2; v_call: TRBV6-1; clone_size: few; d_call: NA; cdr3_nt: TGTGCCAGCGCCCCGAGTCGGGGGGAGCTGTTTTTT; cdr3_aa: CASAPSRGELFF
j_call: TRBJ2-4; v_call: TRBV11-2; clone_size: many; d_call: NA; cdr3_nt: TGTGCCAGCAGCTTTACTGCCCTAGCCAAAAACATTCAGTACTTC; cdr3_aa: CASSFTALAKNIQYF
j_call: TRBJ2-7; v_call: TRBV29-1; clone_size: many; d_call: NA; cdr3_nt: TGCAGCGTTGAACGAGGGTTCGAGCAGTACTTC; cdr3_aa: CSVERGFEQYF
j_call: TRBJ2-2; v_call: TRBV6-2/TRBV6-3; clone_size: many; d_call: NA; cdr3_nt: TGTGCCAGCAGTTACGTCGGGACACCTAACACCGGGGAGCTGTTTTTT; cdr3_aa: CASSYVGTPNTGELFF
j_call: TRBJ2-7; v_call: TRBV7-2; clone_size: many; d_call: TRBD2; cdr3_nt: TGTGCCAGCAGCCTTAGCGGGGGGGACTCCTACGAGCAGTACTTC; cdr3_aa: CASSLSGGDSYEQYF
j_call: TRBJ1-4; v_call: TRBV7-2; clone_size: many; d_call: NA; cdr3_nt: TGTGCCAGCAGCCCCGGCGGAGTTAATGAAAAACTGTTTTTT; cdr3_aa: CASSPGGVNEKLFF
j_call: TRBJ2-1; v_call: TRBV19; clone_size: NA; d_call: TRBD1; cdr3_nt: TGTGCCAGTAGTACCGACAGGGAAACTGAGCAGTTCTTC; cdr3_aa: CASSTDRETEQFF
j_call: TRBJ2-7; v_call: TRBV7-8; clone_size: many; d_call: NA; cdr3_nt: TGTGCCAGCAGCCAGGACCTATCTCTGTACGAGCAGTACTTC; cdr3_aa: CASSQDLSLYEQYF
j_call: TRBJ2-1; v_call: TRBV2; clone_size: few; d_call: NA; cdr3_nt: TGTGCCAGCAGTGAAACTGTGCATGAGCAGTTCTTC; cdr3_aa: CASSETVHEQFF
j_call: TRBJ1-5; v_call: TRBV6-2/TRBV6-3; clone_size: NA; d_call: NA; cdr3_nt: TGTGCCAGCAGGGAGTATAGCAATCAGCCCCAGCATTTT; cdr3_aa: CASREYSNQPQHF
j_call: TRBJ2-2; v_call: TRBV28; clone_size: NA; d_call: NA; cdr3_nt: TGTGCCAGCAGTCCACGACCAAAGGGGCTTAACACCGGGGAGCTGTTTTTT; cdr3_aa: CASSPRPKGLNTGELFF
j_call: TRBJ2-1; v_call: TRBV7-8; clone_size: many; d_call: TRBD2; cdr3_nt: TGTGCCAGCAGCTTAGACCTAAGCGGGAGTGTGGACAATGAGCAGTTCTTC; cdr3_aa: CASSLDLSGSVDNEQFF
j_call: TRBJ2-1; v_call: TRBV28; clone_size: many; d_call: TRBD1; cdr3_nt: TGTGCCAGCAGCTTTTATTTCAGGGGGGAGCAGTTCTTC; cdr3_aa: CASSFYFRGEQFF
j_call: TRBJ2-1; v_call: TRBV6-6; clone_size: many; d_call: NA; cdr3_nt: TGTGCCAGCAGAAGGGCCGACAATGAGCAGTTCTTC; cdr3_aa: CASRRADNEQFF
j_call: TRBJ2-2; v_call: TRBV15; clone_size: many; d_call: NA; cdr3_nt: TGTGCCACCAGCAGAGATCCAGACATCACCGGGGAGCTGTTTTTT; cdr3_aa: CATSRDPDITGELFF
j_call: TRBJ2-6; v_call: TRBV19; clone_size: few; d_call: NA; cdr3_nt: TGTGCCAGTAGTATACAGGCTAACGTCCTGACTTTC; cdr3_aa: CASSIQANVLTF
j_call: TRBJ2-7; v_call: TRBV7-2; clone_size: many; d_call: NA; cdr3_nt: TGTGCCAGCAGCTTCGGAGTATTCTACGAGCAGTACTTC; cdr3_aa: CASSFGVFYEQYF
j_call: TRBJ1-2; v_call: TRBV29-1; clone_size: NA; d_call: NA; cdr3_nt: TGCAGCGCTAATACTTTTGTGGGGGCAGATGGCTACACCTTC; cdr3_aa: CSANTFVGADGYTF
j_call: TRBJ1-1; v_call: TRBV12-3/TRBV12-4; clone_size: many; d_call: NA; cdr3_nt: TGTGCCAGCAGGTCGCGACCGAACACTGAAGCTTTCTTT; cdr3_aa: CASRSRPNTEAFF
j_call: TRBJ2-1; v_call: TRBV6-2/TRBV6-3; clone_size: few; d_call: NA; cdr3_nt: TGTGCCAGCACCTGGAGAGCGAAGGGTTACAATGAGCAGTTCTTC; cdr3_aa: CASTWRAKGYNEQFF
j_call: TRBJ2-3; v_call: TRBV7-2; clone_size: NA; d_call: NA; cdr3_nt: TGTGCCAGCAGCTTAGCTCCGGGGGGCACAGATACGCAGTATTTT; cdr3_aa: CASSLAPGGTDTQYF
j_call: TRBJ1-2; v_call: TRBV29-1; clone_size: many; d_call: NA; cdr3_nt: TGCAGCGTGGCTGGGGCCGGGGTAAACTATGGCTACACCTTC; cdr3_aa: CSVAGAGVNYGYTF
j_call: TRBJ2-7; v_call: TRBV29-1; clone_size: many; d_call: NA; cdr3_nt: TGCAGCGTTGAAGCCTCGAGCAACTCGGAATACGAGCAGTACTTC; cdr3_aa: CSVEASSNSEYEQYF
j_call: TRBJ2-5; v_call: TRBV20-1; clone_size: many; d_call: TRBD1; cdr3_nt: TGCAGTGCTAGAGATCAGAGGGGGCGGTCCCAAGAGACCCAGTACTTC; cdr3_aa: CSARDQRGRSQETQYF
j_call: TRBJ2-3; v_call: TRBV5-4; clone_size: few; d_call: NA; cdr3_nt: TGTGCCAGCAGCTTGGGGCAACTGGTCACAGATACGCAGTATTTT; cdr3_aa: CASSLGQLVTDTQYF
j_call: TRBJ2-7; v_call: TRBV7-8; clone_size: few; d_call: TRBD2; cdr3_nt: TGTGCCAGCAGCTTAGTGAGGCTAGCGGAAACCTACGAGCAGTACTTC; cdr3_aa: CASSLVRLAETYEQYF
j_call: TRBJ2-7; v_call: TRBV28; clone_size: many; d_call: TRBD1; cdr3_nt: TGTGCCAGCATGATACGGGGGGACAGGGGAACCTACGAGCAGTACTTC; cdr3_aa: CASMIRGDRGTYEQYF
j_call: TRBJ2-3; v_call: TRBV10-3; clone_size: many; d_call: TRBD2; cdr3_nt: TGTGCCGGGGCTAGCGGGACCACAGATACGCAGTATTTT; cdr3_aa: CAGASGTTDTQYF
j_call: TRBJ1-3; v_call: TRBV7-6; clone_size: many; d_call: TRBD1; cdr3_nt: TGTGCCAGCACTGGGGGACAGGGGGTGACCTCTGGAAACACCATATATTTT; cdr3_aa: CASTGGQGVTSGNTIYF
j_call: TRBJ2-1; v_call: TRBV7-2; clone_size: few; d_call: NA; cdr3_nt: TGTGCCAGCAGCTTAGCCGGACTGGGAAGCTCCTACAATGAGCAGTTCTTC; cdr3_aa: CASSLAGLGSSYNEQFF
j_call: TRBJ1-1; v_call: TRBV4-2; clone_size: NA; d_call: NA; cdr3_nt: TGTGCCAGCAGCGCCGGTTTCGCAGGTTTGGACACTGAAGCTTTCTTT; cdr3_aa: CASSAGFAGLDTEAFF
j_call: TRBJ2-1; v_call: TRBV7-2; clone_size: NA; d_call: TRBD1; cdr3_nt: TGTGCCAGCAGCTTAGGGTTGGGGACAGCTAATGAGCAGTTCTTC; cdr3_aa: CASSLGLGTANEQFF
j_call: TRBJ2-1; v_call: TRBV6-5; clone_size: many; d_call: TRBD2; cdr3_nt: TGTGCCAGCAATAGAGCGGGGGGGCCGGTCGGTAGTGGTGAGCAGTTCTTC; cdr3_aa: CASNRAGGPVGSGEQFF
j_call: TRBJ2-1; v_call: TRBV29-1; clone_size: many; d_call: TRBD1; cdr3_nt: TGCAGCGTTGCCCGGACAGGATCCTACAATGAGCAGTTCTTC; cdr3_aa: CSVARTGSYNEQFF
j_call: TRBJ2-1; v_call: TRBV10-3; clone_size: many; d_call: NA; cdr3_nt: TGTGCCATCAGTGAGCAAGGGACTCTCTCCTACAATGAGCAGTTCTTC; cdr3_aa: CAISEQGTLSYNEQFF
j_call: TRBJ1-5; v_call: TRBV12-3/TRBV12-4; clone_size: many; d_call: NA; cdr3_nt: TGTGCCAGCAGTTTATTCGGGGACCAGCCCCAGCATTTT; cdr3_aa: CASSLFGDQPQHF
j_call: TRBJ2-7; v_call: TRBV28; clone_size: many; d_call: TRBD1; cdr3_nt: TGTGCCAGCAGTTCCGGGACAGGGATTGTCGTGTGGTACTTC; cdr3_aa: CASSSGTGIVVWYF
j_call: TRBJ2-1; v_call: TRBV12-3/TRBV12-4; clone_size: many; d_call: NA; cdr3_nt: TGTGCCAGCAGTTCTACCGTCACTAGCCGAAGCTCCTACAATGAGCAGTTCTTC; cdr3_aa: CASSSTVTSRSSYNEQFF
j_call: TRBJ2-5; v_call: TRBV27; clone_size: NA; d_call: NA; cdr3_nt: TGTGCCAGCAGTTGGGCGTCGGAGGACGAGACCCAGTACTTC; cdr3_aa: CASSWASEDETQYF
j_call: TRBJ2-5; v_call: TRBV6-2/TRBV6-3; clone_size: many; d_call: TRBD1; cdr3_nt: TGTGCCAGCAGCCGACAGGGAGTTGTAGAGACCCAGTACTTC; cdr3_aa: CASSRQGVVETQYF
j_call: TRBJ1-1; v_call: TRBV10-3; clone_size: NA; d_call: NA; cdr3_nt: TGTGCCATCAGGTTAGGGAACACTGAAGCTTTCTTT; cdr3_aa: CAIRLGNTEAFF
j_call: TRBJ2-3; v_call: TRBV6-1; clone_size: NA; d_call: NA; cdr3_nt: TGTGCCAGCAGGGAGGTACTTAGAACAGATACGCAGTATTTT; cdr3_aa: CASREVLRTDTQYF
j_call: TRBJ2-7; v_call: TRBV5-6; clone_size: many; d_call: TRBD2; cdr3_nt: TGTGCCAGCAGTTTTAGCGGGGGGGCCTACGAGCAGTACTTC; cdr3_aa: CASSFSGGAYEQYF
j_call: TRBJ2-5; v_call: TRBV4-2; clone_size: NA; d_call: NA; cdr3_nt: TGTGCCAGCAGCCCTGCGCCCCAAGAGACCCAGTACTTC; cdr3_aa: CASSPAPQETQYF